What follows are 27 T cell receptor beta chains derived from one specimen sequenced in a study of blood T cells in healthy people across ages. It was with a sample-barcoded 5' primer and a J-beta primer mix that a second PCR of about 6 to 11 cycles was run. TCRdb reprocessed the 5' RACE reads with MiXCR, giving one entry per CDR3 protein. The table includes 650,000 to 700,000 distinct CDR3 sequences, approximately 29% detected once. The sample taken for sequencing was blood. The receptor set was obtained from a woman aged 80 or over in good health.

This clonotype has ten or more counts. The gene calls are TRBV20-1 and TRBJ1-1, with D possibly being TRBD1 (6 bases). Germline assignment: CDR1 DFQATT and CDR2 SNEGSKA (reference sequence). This CDR3 contains 15 residues. V was clipped by 0 bases and J by 6 bases, with 17 bases between them. The CDR3, as DNA: TGCAGTGCTAGAGAGACAGGAGGGGGGCACGCTGAAGCTTTCTTT. Protein sequence: CSARETGGGHAEAFF.

V and J are TRBV19 and TRBJ2-5; no definite D call. The germline CDR1 and CDR2 sequences are LNHDA and SQIVND (reference sequence). The V end lost 0 bases, the J end lost 11 bases, and 13 bases lay between the germline ends. The CDR3 contains 13 residues. The CDR3: CASSIDQDGEQYF. CDR3 bases: TGTGCCAGTAGTATAGATCAGGACGGTGAGCAGTACTTC.

With respect to this clonotype: A much larger clone differs by one base, so this may be a read error. The V gene is TRBV30, the J gene TRBJ2-7; D is possibly TRBD2 (6 bases). V was shortened by 8 bases and J by 3 bases, with 14 bases between the two germline ends. This CDR3 contains 12 residues. The germline V gene encodes CDR1 GTSNPN and CDR2 SVGIG (reference sequence). CDR3 residues: CAGMRGNYEQYF. For the CDR3, the DNA is TGTGCCGGGATGCGGGGCAACTACGAGCAGTACTTC.

J is TRBJ1-1 and V is TRBV24-1; D remains unclear. V was trimmed by 3 bases and J by 0 bases, leaving 4 bases between them. Germline CDR1 reads KGHDR; CDR2 reads SFDVKD. The length of the CDR3 is 13 residues. CDR3 in DNA: TGTGCCACCAGTGATACCGTGAACACTGAAGCTTTCTTT. Its translation: CATSDTVNTEAFF.

The chain uses TRBV6-5 and TRBJ1-1; 8 bases agree with TRBD1. This CDR3 has 14 amino acids. Per germline, CDR1 MNHEY and CDR2 SVGAGI. J gave up 4 bases and V 6 bases, and 7 bases lay outside the gene matches. The CDR3: CASSPEDRATEAFF. Here the CDR3 DNA reads TGTGCCAGCAGCCCGGAGGACAGGGCCACTGAAGCTTTCTTT.

There are a few counts of this clonotype. J is TRBJ2-3 and V is TRBV12-5, with TRBD2 identical over 10 bases. This CDR3 has 17 amino acids. Germline CDR1 is LGHNT and CDR2 is FRNRAP. The J segment lost 8 bases and the V segment lost 0 bases, leaving 11 bases of the junction unmatched. CDR3 bases: TGTGCTAGTGGTTTGGTTGCCGGGACTAGCGTCTCCGGTACGCAGTATTTT. Translating gives CASGLVAGTSVSGTQYF. Complete variable domain (other parts from reference TRBV12-5 and TRBJ2-3): DARVTQTPRHKVTEMGQEVTMRCQPILGHNTVFWYRQTMMQGLELLAYFRNRAPLDDSGMPKDRFSAEMPDATLATLKIQPSEPRDSAVYFCASGLVAGTSVSGTQYFGPGTRLTVL.

As regards this clonotype: A much larger clone lies one base from this, so it may be a read error. The J gene is TRBJ2-7, the V gene TRBV28, with D unresolved. Germline-derived CDR1 and CDR2 are MDHEN and SYDVKM. The CDR3 contains 16 residues. The germline V and J ends were trimmed by 5 bases and 7 bases, with 24 bases remaining between them. Written as DNA, the CDR3 is TGTGCCAGCAGTATAGTCCAGGTCGGACCAAAGGGTGAGCAGTACTTC. Translating gives CASSIVQVGPKGEQYF.

This clonotype has only a few counts. This sequence joins TRBV29-1 and TRBJ1-1; 8 bases align to TRBD1. CDR3 length: 12 residues. V was pared by 4 bases and J by 7 bases, with 5 bases of the junction left unmatched. Germline CDR1 is SQVTM and CDR2 is ANQGSEA. In DNA, the CDR3 is TGCAGCGTTGGGGACAGGACGAGTGAAGCTTTCTTT. This sequence encodes CSVGDRTSEAFF.

A few counts support this clonotype. The chain has TRBV20-1 and TRBJ2-7; no reliable D call. The V and J ends lost 1 base and 1 base respectively, with 11 bases between them. The CDR3 is made up of 14 amino acids. In germline, CDR1 is DFQATT, CDR2 SNEGSKA (reference sequence). Written as DNA, the CDR3 is TGCAGTGCTAGAGCAGTCAGGAAATCCTACGAGCAGTACTTC. It encodes CSARAVRKSYEQYF.

This clonotype was detected many times. This chain connects TRBV5-5 to TRBJ2-7; D tentatively fits TRBD1 or TRBD2 (5 bases each). Germline V gives CDR1 SGHKS, CDR2 YYEKEE (reference sequence). V lost 4 bases and J lost 4, with 12 bases in between. This CDR3 is built from 13 residues. The CDR3 bases are TGTGCCAGCAGCCTGCAGGGACCTTACGAGCAGTACTTC. Its protein is CASSLQGPYEQYF.

This clonotype was recorded at least ten times. The chain recombines TRBV10-3 with TRBJ1-4; 12 bases are a match to TRBD1. In germline, CDR1 is ENHRY, CDR2 SYGVKD. The CDR3 spans 14 residues. The V gene end was trimmed by 10 bases and the J gene end by 5 bases; junction bases not matched to a gene: 5. CDR3: CATGTGGRNEKLFF. CDR3 DNA: TGTGCCACCGGGACAGGGGGCCGGAATGAAAAACTGTTTTTT.

The chain uses TRBV6-5 and TRBJ1-2; possibly TRBD1 for D (6 bases). Germline V gene data show CDR1 as MNHEY and CDR2 as SVGAGI. The CDR3 length is 15 residues. Deletions cut 0 bases from V and 8 bases from J, with 16 bases between. Written as DNA, the CDR3 is TGTGCCAGCAGTTACTCGACCTATCAAGGACAGGGCTACACCTTC. As protein: CASSYSTYQGQGYTF.

The V call is TRBV4-3, the J call TRBJ2-5; 10 nucleotides agree with TRBD2. Judging by the DNA end, TRBJ2-7 fits better; the J call may be wrong. Germline V lookup: CDR1 LGHNA, CDR2 YSLEER. The CDR3 covers 16 residues. In nucleotides, the CDR3 is TGCGCCAGCAGCCAAGAAGCAGCGGGGGGGAACTACGAGCAGTACTTC. Translated: CASSQEAAGGNYEQYF.

There are many counts of this clonotype. The chain links TRBV29-1 to TRBJ2-5, with 10 bases identical to TRBD1. This CDR3 contains 11 residues. Germline trimming cut 7 bases from V and 9 bases from J; bases unmatched to any gene: 5. Per germline, CDR1 SQVTM and CDR2 ANQGSEA. The CDR3 sequence is CSAAGTGAQYF. The DNA for the CDR3 is TGCAGCGCCGCTGGGACAGGGGCCCAGTACTTC.

This clonotype showed up just a few times. The genes are TRBV6-6 and TRBJ1-1, with unresolved D. V was trimmed by 7 bases and J by 7 bases, leaving 19 bases between them. The CDR3 has 14 amino acids. From germline, CDR1 is MNHNY and CDR2 SVGAGI (reference sequence). CDR3 loop: CASNTRANRYEAFF. In DNA form, the CDR3 reads TGTGCCAGCAATACCCGGGCGAACCGATATGAAGCTTTCTTT.

This clonotype occurred a few times. Sequence at one end of the junction differs from germline and may be a read error. The rearrangement uses TRBV5-1 and TRBJ2-1; 7 nucleotides align to TRBD2. The CDR3 spans 13 residues. The germline V gene encodes CDR1 SGHRS and CDR2 YFSETQ. CDR3: CANSLGGSNEQFF. The CDR3, as DNA: TGCGCCAACAGCCTGGGGGGGTCCAATGAGCAGTTCTTC.

In its sample, this clonotype was seen many times. This sequence joins TRBV9 and TRBJ1-1, with TRBD1 as a possible D gene (6 bases). Per germline, CDR1 SGDLS and CDR2 YYNGEE. V dropped 0 bases and J dropped 3 bases, with 12 bases sitting between them. This CDR3 region has 15 residues. The CDR3 DNA follows: TGTGCCAGCAGCGTAGTGGCGGGGGCGGACACTGAAGCTTTCTTT. Amino acids: CASSVVAGADTEAFF.

The rearrangement joins TRBV15 to TRBJ2-2, with a possible D match to TRBD2 (6 bases). V lost 3 bases and J 1 base, leaving 12 bases between the germline ends. CDR1 and CDR2 (germline): LNHNV, YYDKDF (reference sequence). There are 16 residues in the CDR3. The CDR3 DNA follows: TGTGCCACCAGCAGGGGACTCCGTGAGAACACCGGGGAGCTGTTTTTT. Translating it yields CATSRGLRENTGELFF.

With respect to this clonotype: It may be a read error: a sequence one base away is much more abundant. The chain has TRBV12-3 or TRBV12-4 and TRBJ2-1, with unresolved D. Matching the DNA end better, TRBJ2-7 makes the J call doubtful. CDR3 length: 16 amino acids. The CDR3 spells CASSPYSFSSYNEQYF. For the CDR3, the DNA is TGTGCCAGCAGTCCCTACTCTTTCAGCTCCTACAATGAGCAGTACTTC.

The sample holds a few counts of this clonotype. The J gene is TRBJ2-2, the V gene TRBV5-1; TRBD1 matches 8 bases. CDR3 length equals 15 residues. Trimming removed 4 bases from V and 8 bases from J; junction bases left unmatched: 10. Germline V gives CDR1 SGHRS, CDR2 YFSETQ. The CDR3 coding sequence is TGCGCCAGCAGCCGAGGACAGGGTAGCGCAGGGGAGCTGTTTTTT. Amino acid sequence: CASSRGQGSAGELFF.

The V and J genes are TRBV6-6 and TRBJ1-2, with 12 bases fitting TRBD1. Germline V gene sequence: CDR1 MNHNY, CDR2 SVGAGI (reference sequence). V shed 1 base, J shed 4 bases, and the junction held 1 base outside the gene matches. The CDR3 is made up of 15 amino acids. CDR3 protein: CASSYLGQGAYGYTF. Here the CDR3 DNA reads TGTGCCAGCAGTTACTTGGGACAGGGGGCCTATGGCTACACCTTC.

In regard to this clonotype: Being one base from a much bigger clone, this may be a read error. The rearrangement uses TRBV15 and TRBJ2-3; maybe TRBD1 (6 bases). The V end lost 6 bases, the J end lost 4 bases, and 17 bases lay between the germline ends. The germline CDR1 and CDR2 sequences are LNHNV and YYDKDF (reference sequence). This CDR3 is built from 15 residues. Here the CDR3 DNA reads TGTGCCACCAGTCGGCCCGGGACAAGGCCAGATACGCAGTATTTT. It encodes CATSRPGTRPDTQYF.

This clonotype was recorded at least ten times. The chain is built from TRBV6-1 and TRBJ1-2; D unresolved. The CDR3 totals 11 residues. Germline V gene sequence: CDR1 MNHNS, CDR2 SASEGT. With 6 bases removed from V and 13 bases from J, the gap between germline ends came to 15 bases. The CDR3 sequence is CASRILGGLTF. CDR3 nucleotides: TGTGCCAGCAGAATACTGGGAGGGCTCACCTTC.

This clonotype was seen at least ten times. The gene calls are TRBV28 and TRBJ2-1, with D unresolved. This CDR3 comprises 11 residues. Trimming removed 3 bases at V and 5 bases at J, with 2 bases between. The germline V gene encodes CDR1 MDHEN and CDR2 SYDVKM. The CDR3 DNA is TGTGCCAGCAGTTTTAACAATGAGCAGTTCTTC. Residues: CASSFNNEQFF.

V and J are TRBV20-1 and TRBJ1-2; 10 positions agree with TRBD1. The V segment lost 8 bases and the J segment 4 bases; nucleotides outside the gene matches: 4. The germline gives CDR1 DFQATT, CDR2 SNEGSKA (reference sequence). This CDR3 region has 12 residues. Here the CDR3 reads CSLTGGIYGYTF. CDR3 DNA: TGCAGTCTGACAGGGGGCATCTATGGCTACACCTTC.

The chain joins TRBV5-1 to TRBJ2-7, with D possibly being TRBD2 (5 bases). V was trimmed by 3 bases and J by 2 bases, leaving 12 bases between them. The CDR3 extends over 14 amino acids. Per the germline V gene, CDR1 is SGHRS and CDR2 is YFSETQ. Here the CDR3 reads CASSSPEATYEQYF. CDR3 DNA: TGCGCCAGCAGCTCCCCGGAGGCCACCTACGAGCAGTACTTC.

This clonotype was picked up many times. The genes are TRBV9 and TRBJ2-3; D is perhaps TRBD2 (6 bases). CDR1 and CDR2 from the germline V gene are SGDLS and YYNGEE. The CDR3 totals 17 residues. Trimming pared 5 bases from V and 2 bases from J, leaving 21 bases between. CDR3 in DNA: TGTGCCAGCAGTGCCACGCCCTTGGGAGGACTCACAGATACGCAGTATTTT. Translating gives CASSATPLGGLTDTQYF. The variable domain in full, with the rest retrieved from reference TRBV9 and TRBJ2-3, is DSGVTQTPKHLITATGQRVTLRCSPRSGDLSVYWYQQSLDQGLQFLIQYYNGEERAKGNILERFSAQQFPDLHSELNLSSLELGDSALYFCASSATPLGGLTDTQYFGPGTRLTVL.